One sample yielded the 3 T cell receptor beta chains listed below, sequenced in a study of T cell responses to AZD1222 COVID-19 vaccine. Sequencing used immunoSEQ multiplex PCR; TCRdb keeps in-frame clones, though not all of them. The table includes about 76,000 clones, roughly 84% detected once. The sample in question was peripheral blood, obtained on day 0 of AZD1222 vaccination. These receptors originate from an adult in good health.

The chain couples TRBV10-3 to TRBJ2-1; D uncertain. The germline gives CDR1 ENHRY, CDR2 SYGVKD. Trimming removed 5 bases at V and 2 bases at J, with 1 base between. The CDR3 totals 11 residues. CDR3 nucleotides: TGTGCCATCAGTCCCTACAATGAGCAGTTCTTC. Translated: CAISPYNEQFF.

V is TRBV14 and J is TRBJ2-2; weak D call: TRBD1 (5 bases). V was pared by 2 bases and J by 7 bases, with 8 bases between. There are 13 residues in the CDR3. Germline assignment: CDR1 SGHDN and CDR2 FVKESK. The DNA of the CDR3 is TGTGCCAGCAGCCAACAGGGTGTCGGGGAGCTGTTTTTT. Its translation: CASSQQGVGELFF.

CDR3 protein: CAITSRLAGGGNEQFF. CDR3 sequence (DNA): TGTGCCATCACTTCTCGACTAGCGGGAGGGGGCAATGAGCAGTTCTTC. V gene TRBV10-3 combines with J gene TRBJ2-1; the match to TRBD2 covers 14 bases. The CDR3 extends over 16 amino acids. The germline V gene encodes CDR1 ENHRY and CDR2 SYGVKD. V shed 7 bases, J shed 6 bases, and the junction held 8 bases outside the gene matches.